Listed here are 3 T cell receptor beta chains from one sample, sequenced in a study of cytomegalovirus exposure and HLA in healthy donors. PCR was performed using 60 Vbeta and 13 Jbeta primers. Clones were read by immunoSEQ multiplex PCR, and TCRdb kept only the in-frame ones, dropping some. The data contain over 90,000 clones, around 77% of them singletons. The sample taken for sequencing was PBMCs. The receptor source for this set is a male donor in good health and CMV-seropositive.

V usage is TRBV6-5 and J usage is TRBJ2-7; the D is unclear. Germline CDR1 MNHEY, CDR2 SVGAGI. V was shortened by 5 bases and J by 6 bases, with 11 bases between the two germline ends. This CDR3 has 12 residues. The CDR3 reads CASSPSGSEQYF. The CDR3 DNA is TGTGCCAGCAGTCCATCAGGTAGCGAGCAGTACTTC.

This clone was found once. V usage is TRBV5-4 and J usage is TRBJ2-5; 13 positions agree with TRBD2. Germline CDR1 reads SGHNT; CDR2 reads YYREEE (reference sequence). This CDR3 region has 16 residues. J gave up 4 bases and V 4 bases, and 7 bases lay outside the gene matches. The CDR3 DNA is TGTGCCAGCAGCAAACGGACTAGCGGGAGTGCAGAGACCCAGTACTTC. It specifies CASSKRTSGSAETQYF.

This clone is large (0.1 to 1%) in the sample. The V and J genes are TRBV19 and TRBJ2-7; D might be TRBD1 (5 bases). CDR3 length: 14 residues. Per germline, CDR1 LNHDA and CDR2 SQIVND (reference sequence). V was cut by 5 bases and J by 0 bases, with 11 bases left in between. The CDR3 region is CASSLNRNSYEQYF. As DNA, the CDR3 is TGTGCCAGTAGTCTAAACAGGAACTCCTACGAGCAGTACTTC.